This T cell receptor (beta chain) was sequenced during a study of cytomegalovirus exposure and HLA in healthy donors. Study findings and constraints: In vitro work confirmed that three CMV-associated chains recognize CMV antigens. Per published accounts, TCR beta sequences correctly predicted the HLA-A and HLA-B alleles of most subjects. Per a later analysis, 15,000 to 20,000 TCR beta sequences showed association with HLA alleles at 0.05 false discovery rate.

Primers: 60 Vbeta forward and 13 Jbeta reverse. Assay used: immunoSEQ multiplex PCR; TCRdb lists only in-frame clones, some missing. The sample lists more than 150,000 clones; around three quarters were seen once. Participants comprised healthy donors of bone marrow. Note on this clone: Its antigen is unknown.

The CDR3 consists of 14 residues. Germline V lookup: CDR1 MGHDK, CDR2 SYGVNS. Trimming removed 4 bases from V and 5 bases from J; junction bases left unmatched: 2. This clonotype originated in a man between 40 and 49 years old in good health and CMV-seronegative. Sequencing was done on a sample of PBMCs. The V call is TRBV25-1, the J call TRBJ1-1; 12 nucleotides line up with TRBD1. This CDR3 reads CASSGDRGLTEAFF. CDR3 DNA sequence: TGTGCCAGCAGTGGGGACAGGGGGCTTACTGAAGCTTTCTTT.